Included here is one T cell receptor beta chain sequence, with context. This entry is derived from a study of T cell responses to AZD1222 COVID-19 vaccine. The method was immunoSEQ multiplex PCR; TCRdb's version includes in-frame clones alone and lacks a portion of them. The table lists tens of thousands of clones, around 84% of them singletons. This CDR3 region has 17 residues. V gave up 0 bases and J gave up 0 bases, with 15 bases separating them. In germline, CDR1 is SGHRS, CDR2 YFSETQ. V is TRBV5-1 and J is TRBJ1-1; no definite D call. The sample consisted of peripheral blood, taken on day 0 of AZD1222 vaccination. This TCR came from an adult in good health. CDR3 in amino acids: CASSLVADAGMNTEAFF. The CDR3 DNA sequence: TGCGCCAGCAGCTTGGTGGCCGACGCGGGTATGAACACTGAAGCTTTCTTT. The variable domain in full, completed from reference TRBV5-1 and TRBJ1-1, reads KAGVTQTPRYLIKTRGQQVTLSCSPISGHRSVSWYQQTPGQGLQFLFEYFSETQRNKGNFPGRFSGRQFSNSRSEMNVSTLELGDSALYLCASSLVADAGMNTEAFFGQGTRLTVV.